This T cell receptor (beta chain) was captured in a study of T cells after yellow fever vaccination. TCRdb reanalysed the 5' RACE reads using MiXCR and keeps one entry per CDR3 protein. The sample has under 200,000 distinct CDR3 sequences, less than 9% seen once; the top ten hold around 2.3%. J was trimmed by 4 bases and V by 6 bases; bases with no gene match: 12. CDR3 length: 15 amino acids. The sample holds many counts of this clonotype. V is TRBV12-3 or TRBV12-4 and J is TRBJ2-7, with 7 nucleotides matching TRBD1. The source of this sequence is a man younger than 35 who received the YFV17D yellow fever vaccine. The sequencing used CD4+ T cells sorted from PBMCs, collected about 5 days after the first yellow fever vaccination. CDR3 sequence: CASSSGQLGLYEQYF. CDR3 sequence (DNA): TGTGCCAGCAGCTCGGGACAGCTAGGCCTATACGAGCAGTACTTC.